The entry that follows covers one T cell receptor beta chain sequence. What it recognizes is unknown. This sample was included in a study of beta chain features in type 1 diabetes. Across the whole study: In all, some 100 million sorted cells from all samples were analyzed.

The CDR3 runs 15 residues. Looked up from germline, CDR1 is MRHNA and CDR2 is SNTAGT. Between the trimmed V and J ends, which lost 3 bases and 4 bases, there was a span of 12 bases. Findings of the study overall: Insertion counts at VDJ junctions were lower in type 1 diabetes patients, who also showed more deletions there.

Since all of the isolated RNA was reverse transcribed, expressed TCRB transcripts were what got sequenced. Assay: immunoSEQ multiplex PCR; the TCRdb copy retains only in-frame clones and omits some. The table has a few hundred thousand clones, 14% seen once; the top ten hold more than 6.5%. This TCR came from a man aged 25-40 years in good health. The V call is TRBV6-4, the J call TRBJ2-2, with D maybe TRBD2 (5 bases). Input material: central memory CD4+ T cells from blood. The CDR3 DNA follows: TGTGCCAGCAGTGAAAGCCGGGCGGGCACCGGGGAGCTGTTTTTT. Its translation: CASSESRAGTGELFF.